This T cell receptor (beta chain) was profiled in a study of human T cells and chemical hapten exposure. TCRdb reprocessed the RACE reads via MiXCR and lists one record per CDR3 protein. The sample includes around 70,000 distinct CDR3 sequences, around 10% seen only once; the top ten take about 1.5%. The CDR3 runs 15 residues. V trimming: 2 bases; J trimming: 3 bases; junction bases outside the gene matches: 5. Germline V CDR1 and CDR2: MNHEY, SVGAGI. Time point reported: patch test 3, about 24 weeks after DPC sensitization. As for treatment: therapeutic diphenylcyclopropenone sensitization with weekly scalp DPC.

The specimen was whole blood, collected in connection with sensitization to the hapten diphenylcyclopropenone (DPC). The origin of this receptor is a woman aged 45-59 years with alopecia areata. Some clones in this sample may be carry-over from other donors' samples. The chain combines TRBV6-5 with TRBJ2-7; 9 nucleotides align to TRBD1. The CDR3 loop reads CASSYTPGQGYEQYF. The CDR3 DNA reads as TGTGCCAGCAGTTACACCCCGGGACAGGGCTACGAGCAGTACTTC.